What follows describes a single T cell receptor beta chain. Germline V gene sequence: CDR1 SNHLY, CDR2 FYNNEI. This CDR3 region has 15 residues. The trim removed 10 bases at V and 4 bases at J, leaving 11 bases unmatched. TCRdb's table, derived via immunoSEQ multiplex PCR, lists solely in-frame clones and lacks some. The repertoire shows roughly 190,000 clones; the top ten hold around 2%. This specimen comes from a study of control samples from healthy donors and cancer patients. Sequences were obtained from blood. This TCR derives from a woman aged 25 to 45 in good health. This chain joins TRBV2 and TRBJ1-2; 11 bases match TRBD1. The CDR3 here is CANGQGALASYGYTF. CDR3 in DNA: TGTGCCAACGGACAGGGGGCCCTTGCATCCTATGGCTACACCTTC.